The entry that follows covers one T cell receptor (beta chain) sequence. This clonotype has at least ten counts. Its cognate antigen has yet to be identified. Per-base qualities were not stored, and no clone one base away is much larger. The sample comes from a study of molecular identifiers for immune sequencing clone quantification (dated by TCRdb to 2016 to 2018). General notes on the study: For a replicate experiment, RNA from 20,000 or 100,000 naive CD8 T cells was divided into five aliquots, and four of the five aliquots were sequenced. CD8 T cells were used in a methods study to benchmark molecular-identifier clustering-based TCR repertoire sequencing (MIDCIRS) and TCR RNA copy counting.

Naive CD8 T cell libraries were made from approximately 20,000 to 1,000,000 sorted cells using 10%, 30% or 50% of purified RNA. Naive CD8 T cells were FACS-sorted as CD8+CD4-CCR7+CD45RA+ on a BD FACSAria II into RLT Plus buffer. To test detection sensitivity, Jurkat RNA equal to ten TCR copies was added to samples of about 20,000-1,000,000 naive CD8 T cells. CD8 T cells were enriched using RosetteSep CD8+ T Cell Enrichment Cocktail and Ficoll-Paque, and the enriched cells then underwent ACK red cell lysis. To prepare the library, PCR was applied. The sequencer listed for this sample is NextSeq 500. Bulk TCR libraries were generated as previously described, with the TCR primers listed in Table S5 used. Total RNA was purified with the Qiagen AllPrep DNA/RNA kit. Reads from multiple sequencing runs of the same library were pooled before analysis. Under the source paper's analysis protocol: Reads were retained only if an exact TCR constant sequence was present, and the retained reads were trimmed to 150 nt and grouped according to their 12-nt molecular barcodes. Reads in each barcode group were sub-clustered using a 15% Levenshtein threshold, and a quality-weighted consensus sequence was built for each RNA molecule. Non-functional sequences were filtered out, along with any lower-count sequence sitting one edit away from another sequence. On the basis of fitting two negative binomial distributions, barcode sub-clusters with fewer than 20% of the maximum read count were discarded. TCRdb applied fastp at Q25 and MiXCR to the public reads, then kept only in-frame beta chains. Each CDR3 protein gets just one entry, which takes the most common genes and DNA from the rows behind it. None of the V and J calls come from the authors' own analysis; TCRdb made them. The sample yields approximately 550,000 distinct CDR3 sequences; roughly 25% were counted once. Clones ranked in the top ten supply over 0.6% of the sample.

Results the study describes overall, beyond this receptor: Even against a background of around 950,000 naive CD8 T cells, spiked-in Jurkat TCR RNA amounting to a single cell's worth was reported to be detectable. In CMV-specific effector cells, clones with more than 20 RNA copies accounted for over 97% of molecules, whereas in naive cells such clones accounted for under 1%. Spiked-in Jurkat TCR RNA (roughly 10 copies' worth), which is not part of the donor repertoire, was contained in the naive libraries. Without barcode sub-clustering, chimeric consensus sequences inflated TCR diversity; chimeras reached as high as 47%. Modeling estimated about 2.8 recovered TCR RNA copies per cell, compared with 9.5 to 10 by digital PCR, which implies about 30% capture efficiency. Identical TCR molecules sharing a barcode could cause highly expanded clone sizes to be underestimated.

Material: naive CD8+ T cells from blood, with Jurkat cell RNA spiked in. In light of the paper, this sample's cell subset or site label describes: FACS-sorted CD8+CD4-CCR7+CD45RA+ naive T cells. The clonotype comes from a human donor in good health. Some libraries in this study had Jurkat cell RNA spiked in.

This receptor carries the CDR3 CSAREGPEWDTQYF. The base sequence is TGCAGTGCTAGAGAGGGTCCCGAATGGGATACGCAGTATTTT. The V and J genes are TRBV20-1 and TRBJ2-3; too little of a D gene remains to name it. The germline V gene encodes CDR1 DFQATT and CDR2 SNEGSKA (reference sequence). Its CDR3 holds 14 amino acids, cysteine through phenylalanine. Only the CDR3 region is kept as DNA, spanning 42 bases read in frame from base 1. V is reduced by 0 bases and J by 6 bases, leaving a spacing of 13 bases between them.